The next 8 T cell receptor beta chains were all read from a single sample in a study of blood T cell repertoires in COVID-19. TCRdb keeps only in-frame clones here, not all; method: immunoSEQ multiplex PCR. The sample lists 50,000 or so clones; about 85% were seen once. Sequencing was carried out using peripheral blood. These receptors were taken from a man aged 35 to 55 with active COVID-19.

The V call is TRBV27, the J call TRBJ2-1, with 7 nucleotides matching TRBD2. V shed 5 bases, J shed 4 bases, and the junction held 14 bases outside the gene matches. Germline-derived CDR1 and CDR2 are MNHEY and SMNVEV (reference sequence). This CDR3 contains 17 residues. The CDR3 DNA is TGTGCCAGCAGTCCCCCCGTGGCTAGCGGAAATTACAATGAGCAGTTCTTC. Translated: CASSPPVASGNYNEQFF.

The chain links TRBV3-1 (or the pseudogene TRBV3-2) to TRBJ2-1, with 7 bases matching TRBD1. The CDR3 has 14 residues. V was clipped by 0 bases and J by 10 bases; unmatched bases: 6. Germline values: CDR1 LGHDT, CDR2 YNNKEL (reference sequence). The CDR3 region is CASSQDRGQWEQFF. CDR3 DNA sequence: TGTGCCAGCAGCCAAGATCGGGGACAGTGGGAGCAGTTCTTC.

The rearrangement links TRBV25-1 to TRBJ1-3; 9 positions agree with TRBD1. The CDR3 runs to 17 residues. Germline lookup yields CDR1 MGHDK and CDR2 SYGVNS. J gave up 3 bases and V 1 base, and 7 bases lay outside the gene matches. The CDR3 loop is CASSESTGTGSGNTIYF. The CDR3 DNA follows: TGTGCCAGCAGTGAATCGACCGGGACAGGGAGTGGAAACACCATATATTTT.

This clone is categorized as medium-sized (0.01 to 0.1%). The V gene is TRBV11-2, the J gene TRBJ2-2; possible D gene TRBD1, 5 bases. Germline CDR1 is SGHAT and CDR2 is FQNNGV. The CDR3 is 13 amino acids. The ends were cut back, 4 bases at V and 6 bases at J, with 9 bases in the middle. The CDR3 sequence: CASSYRQSGELFF. Written as DNA, the CDR3 is TGTGCCAGCAGCTACAGGCAATCCGGGGAGCTGTTTTTT.

V and J are TRBV30 and TRBJ2-2, with D possibly being TRBD2 (5 bases). The CDR3 loop spans 14 amino acids. Germline V gene lookup returns CDR1 GTSNPN and CDR2 SVGIG (reference sequence). Between the trimmed V and J ends, which lost 5 bases and 7 bases, there was a span of 17 bases. DNA for the CDR3: TGTGCCTGGTATGACTTTTTTGGAGGCGGGGAGCTGTTTTTT. Translation gives CAWYDFFGGGELFF. The full variable domain, in which reference TRBV30 and TRBJ2-2 provide the parts outside the CDR3, is SQTIHQWPATLVQPVGSPLSLECTVEGTSNPNLYWYRQAAGRGLQLLFYSVGIGQISSEVPQNLSASRPQDRQFILSSKKLLLSDSGFYLCAWYDFFGGGELFFGEGSRLTVL.

The chain employs TRBV5-4 and TRBJ2-2, with no clear D. There are 14 residues in the CDR3. Germline V gene sequence: CDR1 SGHNT, CDR2 YYREEE (reference sequence). Trimming cost V 1 base and J 2 bases, with 6 bases left between them. For the CDR3, the DNA is TGTGCCAGCAGCTTGACGGTTAACACCGGGGAGCTGTTTTTT. Protein sequence: CASSLTVNTGELFF.

This clone showed up just a few times. This chain links TRBV9 with TRBJ2-2; tentatively, D is TRBD2 (6 bases). Trimming removed 5 bases from V and 6 bases from J, with 14 bases in between. This CDR3 is 14 amino acids long. Germline V CDR1 and CDR2: SGDLS, YYNGEE. CDR3 residues: CASRPGLSAGELFF. CDR3 DNA: TGTGCCAGCAGACCGGGACTTAGCGCCGGGGAGCTGTTTTTT.

The J gene is TRBJ1-4, the V gene TRBV5-1; 7 nucleotides line up with TRBD1. The CDR3 extends over 14 amino acids. The germline V gene encodes CDR1 SGHRS and CDR2 YFSETQ. The junction had 1 base not matched to a gene; V was cut back by 4 bases and J by 1 base. CDR3 loop: CASSGTETNEKLFF. Written as DNA, the CDR3 is TGCGCCAGCAGCGGGACAGAAACTAATGAAAAACTGTTTTTT. Together with reference TRBV5-1 and TRBJ1-4, the CDR3 gives the full variable domain: KAGVTQTPRYLIKTRGQQVTLSCSPISGHRSVSWYQQTPGQGLQFLFEYFSETQRNKGNFPGRFSGRQFSNSRSEMNVSTLELGDSALYLCASSGTETNEKLFFGSGTQLSVL.